The source of this TCR beta chain is a study of control samples from healthy donors and cancer patients. The data were produced by immunoSEQ multiplex PCR, yet TCRdb's version contains in-frame clones alone and is incomplete. The data contain 100,000 to 150,000 clones, approximately 84% of them singletons. Germline lookup yields CDR1 MDHEN and CDR2 SYDVKM. Trimming removed 2 bases at V and 6 bases at J, with 4 bases between. This CDR3 contains 11 residues. The origin of this receptor is a man aged 18 to 35 in good health. Sequencing input: blood. The V call is TRBV28, the J call TRBJ1-1; D not resolved. The DNA for the CDR3 is TGTGCCAGCAGTTTAGGGCCTGAAGCTTTCTTT. This codes for CASSLGPEAFF.